Listed here are 15 T cell receptor beta chains from one sample, sequenced in a study of T cells after yellow fever vaccination. TCRdb itself ran the 5' RACE reads through MiXCR, one entry per CDR3 protein. The table records about 220,000 distinct CDR3 sequences, 3% to 3.5% of them present only once. The sequencing used CD4+ T cells sorted from PBMCs, collected 10 days after the yellow fever booster vaccination. The receptors were gathered from a man between 18 and 35 years old who received the YFV17D yellow fever vaccine.

Ten or more counts support this clonotype. A junction end diverges from the germline sequence, so it may reflect a read error. The chain links TRBV7-7 to TRBJ2-1; 7 nucleotides agree with TRBD2. Germline-derived CDR1 and CDR2 are SSHAT and FNYEAQ (reference sequence). This CDR3 is 14 amino acids long. CDR3 nucleotide sequence: TGTGCTAGCAGCTTAGCGGGTCATTCAGATGAGCAGTTCTTC. It encodes CASSLAGHSDEQFF.

A word on this clonotype: Relative to the germline gene, one junction end is altered; a read error may explain this. V and J are TRBV7-7 and TRBJ2-5, with 10 nucleotides matching TRBD2. The CDR3 sequence is 15 residues long. In germline, CDR1 is SSHAT, CDR2 FNYEAQ (reference sequence). The CDR3 is CASSLAGGFTGTQYF. As DNA, the CDR3 is TGTGCTAGCAGCTTAGCGGGGGGCTTCACGGGGACCCAGTACTTC.

Many counts were recorded for this clonotype. The chain links TRBV9 to TRBJ2-2, with D uncertain. Between the trimmed V and J ends, which lost 3 bases and 1 base, there was a span of 7 bases. The CDR3 extends over 14 amino acids. CDR1 and CDR2 (germline): SGDLS, YYNGEE. The CDR3 bases are TGTGCCAGCAGCGATCGACGGAACACCGGGGAGCTGTTTTTT. This translates into CASSDRRNTGELFF.

This clonotype was counted at least ten times. The CDR3: CASSSPQGSYEQYV. CDR3 coding DNA: TGTGCCAGCAGTAGCCCCCAGGGCTCCTACGAGCAGTACGTC. This rearrangement joins TRBV28 to TRBJ2-7; D might be TRBD1 (5 bases). Trimming took off 5 bases at V and 0 bases at J, with 11 bases between the two ends. Per germline, CDR1 MDHEN and CDR2 SYDVKM. The CDR3 consists of 14 residues.

This clonotype has just a few counts. V and J are TRBV6-4 and TRBJ2-2; D perhaps matches TRBD2 (5 bases). Looked up from germline, CDR1 is MRHNA and CDR2 is SNTAGT. This CDR3 spans 14 amino acids. The V gene lost 2 bases and the J gene lost 7 bases, with 11 bases spanning the gap. This chain's CDR3 is CASSDRMGSGELFF. In DNA form, the CDR3 reads TGTGCCAGCAGTGACAGGATGGGGAGCGGGGAGCTGTTTTTT.

This clonotype was found many times. The rearrangement joins TRBV5-1 to TRBJ2-1, with TRBD2 matching 7 bases. Germline CDR1 reads SGHRS; CDR2 reads YFSETQ. The ends lost 4 bases at V and 2 bases at J; junction bases unmatched: 3. This CDR3 is 14 amino acids long. CDR3 region: CASSPGTTYNEQFF. CDR3 nucleotides: TGCGCCAGCAGCCCCGGGACTACCTACAATGAGCAGTTCTTC.

This clonotype was counted ten times or more. This chain joins TRBV5-1 and TRBJ2-7; D perhaps matches TRBD1 (7 bases). Trimming pared 0 bases from V and 12 bases from J, leaving 19 bases between. The CDR3 is 14 residues long. In germline, CDR1 is SGHRS, CDR2 YFSETQ. The DNA of the CDR3 is TGCGCCAGCAGCTTGGGAAGCAGGGGGGCGATGGTGTACTTC. Translating gives CASSLGSRGAMVYF.

V is TRBV10-3 and J is TRBJ1-5, with TRBD1 matching 8 bases. CDR1 is ENHRY, CDR2 SYGVKD, per germline. The J segment lost 4 bases and the V segment lost 6 bases, leaving 2 bases of the junction unmatched. This CDR3 has 13 amino acids. DNA for the CDR3: TGTGCCATCAGGGACAGGGAAAATCAGCCCCAGCATTTT. This sequence encodes CAIRDRENQPQHF.

This clonotype occurred a few times. The chain carries TRBV4-3 and TRBJ1-2; unclear D gene. CDR3 size: 15 residues. The germline V gene has CDR1 LGHNA and CDR2 YSLEER. V shed 0 bases and J shed 8 bases, with 16 bases lying between them. CDR3 sequence: CASSQDRAGVEGYTF. CDR3 nucleotides: TGCGCCAGCAGCCAAGATCGGGCCGGGGTAGAGGGCTACACCTTC.

This clonotype was seen once. It may be a read error: a sequence one base away is much more abundant. The CDR3 loop is CASSGHSLGYGYTF. CDR3 in DNA: TGTGCCAGCAGTGGACATAGCCTAGGCTATGGCTACACCTTC. The rearrangement links TRBV2 to TRBJ1-2; D call uncertain. Germline V gene sequence: CDR1 SNHLY, CDR2 FYNNEI. CDR3 size: 14 residues. Trimming took off 4 bases at V and 4 bases at J, with 13 bases between the two ends.

The chain has TRBV5-6 and TRBJ2-3; TRBD2 agrees at 11 bases. The germline V gene encodes CDR1 SGHDT and CDR2 YYEEEE. The CDR3 length is 16 residues. Unmatched junction bases numbered 4, after V lost 4 bases and J lost 0 bases. CDR3: CASSGGLAASTDTQYF. The CDR3 region has the DNA TGTGCCAGCAGCGGGGGACTAGCGGCTAGCACAGATACGCAGTATTTT.

The chain combines TRBV7-2 with TRBJ1-2; D is undetermined. The CDR3 loop spans 14 amino acids. Germline loops: CDR1 SGHTA, CDR2 FQGNSA. Trimming cost V 5 bases and J 2 bases, with 12 bases left between them. The CDR3 bases are TGTGCCAGCAGCCCTTCTTATTTAAACTATGGCTACACCTTC. Translation: CASSPSYLNYGYTF.

The table lists this clonotype with many counts. This chain uses TRBV5-1 with TRBJ2-7; weak D call: TRBD1 (6 bases). Germline CDR1 reads SGHRS; CDR2 reads YFSETQ. The ends were cut back, 2 bases at V and 5 bases at J, with 14 bases in the middle. The CDR3 length is 14 residues. In nucleotides, the CDR3 is TGCGCCAGCAGCTTTTCAGGGGTGTACAACGAGCAGTACTTC. Translating gives CASSFSGVYNEQYF.

This clonotype showed up many times. The chain is built from TRBV12-3 or TRBV12-4 and TRBJ2-5, with 9 bases matching TRBD2. CDR3 size: 15 residues. J lost 2 bases, V lost 5 bases, and 6 bases had no gene match. CDR3 sequence reads: CASSPSRGGQETQYF. Written as DNA, the CDR3 is TGTGCCAGCAGTCCTTCGCGGGGGGGTCAAGAGACCCAGTACTTC.

The chain uses TRBV5-1 and TRBJ2-2; D not certain. The CDR3 is made up of 13 amino acids. The ends were cut back, 2 bases at V and 2 bases at J, with 4 bases in the middle. Per the germline V gene, CDR1 is SGHRS and CDR2 is YFSETQ. In DNA, the CDR3 is TGCGCCAGCAGCTTCGATAACACCGGGGAGCTGTTTTTT. Residues: CASSFDNTGELFF.